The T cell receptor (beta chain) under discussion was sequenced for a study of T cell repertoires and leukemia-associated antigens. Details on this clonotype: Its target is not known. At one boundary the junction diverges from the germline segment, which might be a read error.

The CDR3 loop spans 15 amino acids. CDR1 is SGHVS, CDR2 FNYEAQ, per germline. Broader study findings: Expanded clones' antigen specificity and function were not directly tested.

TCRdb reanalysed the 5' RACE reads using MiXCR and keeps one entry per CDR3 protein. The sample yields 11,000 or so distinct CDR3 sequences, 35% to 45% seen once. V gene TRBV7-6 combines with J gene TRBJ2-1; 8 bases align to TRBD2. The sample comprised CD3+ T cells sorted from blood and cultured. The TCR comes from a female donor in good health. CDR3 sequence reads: CASSPTSVSYNEQFF. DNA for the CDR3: TGCGCCAGCAGCCCGACTAGCGTTTCCTACAATGAGCAGTTCTTC. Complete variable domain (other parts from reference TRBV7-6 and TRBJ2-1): GAGVSQSPRYKVTKRGQDVALRCDPISGHVSLYWYRQALGQGPEFLTYFNYEAQQDKSGLPNDRFSAERPEGSISTLTIQRTEQRDSAMYRCASSPTSVSYNEQFFGPGTRLTVL.